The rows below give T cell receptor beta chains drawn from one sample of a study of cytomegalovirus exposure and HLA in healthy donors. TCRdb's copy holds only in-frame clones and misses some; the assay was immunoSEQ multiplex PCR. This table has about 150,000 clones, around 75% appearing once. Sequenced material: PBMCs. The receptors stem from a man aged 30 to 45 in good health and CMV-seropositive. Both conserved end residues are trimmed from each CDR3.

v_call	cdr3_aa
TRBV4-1	ASSQDTGPVGYEQY
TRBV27	ASISQVSPYEQY
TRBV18	ASQDERERTQY
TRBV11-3	ASSPSAGELF
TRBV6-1	ASSEGVGTGAGDGYT
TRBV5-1	ASSVRLAGSGELF
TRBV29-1	SVGTGGETDTQY
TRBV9	ASSPQTRDPTSEQY
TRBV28	ASSASGREGFYNEQF
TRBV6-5	ASSYGTARGDTQY
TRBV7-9	SSFPAEAKNIQY
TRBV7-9	ASSFARTDNAADTQY
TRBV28	ASSGHRDSRREQY
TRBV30	AWSSAGQGARGF
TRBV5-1	ASSLTSSSTDTQY
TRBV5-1	ASSPQGLRGTGFGNTIY
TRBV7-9	ASSLTGGLFNEQF
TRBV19	ASSIDSVAEAF
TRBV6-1	ASSEWGGTGTGELF
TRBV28	ASRLDRMDQPQH
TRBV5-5	ASSPEVGWTEAF
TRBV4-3	ASSQETVYTGELF
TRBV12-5	ASDKNRLVFPYEQY
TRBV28	ASSLFAGSYNEQF
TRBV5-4	ASSRSVPGTGSVYEQY
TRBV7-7	ASSPLQSLTSGGHEQY
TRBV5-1	ASREGDSYNEQF
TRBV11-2	ASSVDRQETQY
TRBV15	AAGTSGSGSYEQY
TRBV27	ASSLSRANTDTQY
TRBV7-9	ASSPNGSGRMKSYEQY
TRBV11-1	ASSLTGGNTEAF
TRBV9	ASSVYAGVNAWGYT
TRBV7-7	ASSTQTGGQETQY
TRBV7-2	ASRMTRSSTDTQY
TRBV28	ASRRDIQY
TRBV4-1	ASSQASPGSQPQH
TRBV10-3	AINPGLANTGELF
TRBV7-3	ASSRGGGIETQY
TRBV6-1	ASSEAHRSNYGYT
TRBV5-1	ASSLQGSSEKLF
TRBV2	ASSQVSGEGDTQY
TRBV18	ASSPPGTGHMNTEAF
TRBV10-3	AISLIGTDYGYT
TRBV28	ASSFLYGLGSYEQY
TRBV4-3	ASSQSGRGTGANVLT
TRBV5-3	ARSLGLVNSPLH
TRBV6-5	ASSPRGADTDTQY
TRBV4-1	ASRQGSDTQY
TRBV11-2	ASSSRGSGGDEQY
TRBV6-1	AIRGGAGNTIY
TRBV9	ASSVGPGSVVWTEAF
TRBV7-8	ASSYQRGAVDTQY
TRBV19	ASSMGTGYEQY